These T cell receptor beta chains were read from a single sample in a study of T-cell memory formation after mild COVID-19. TCRdb itself ran the 5' RACE reads through MiXCR, one entry per CDR3 protein. The sample consists of roughly 130,000 distinct CDR3 sequences, about 6% of them appearing once. The sequencing sample was made of PBMCs or a T cell subset sorted from them (not recorded which). The receptor source for this set is an adult woman who had mild COVID-19 (a few samples of this study predate the infection). Cell type and time point are not known. CDR3s include the opening cysteine and the closing phenylalanine or tryptophan. D genes are given only for firm matches. Not every row has a clone size; where given, it reads once, few, many or a size class.

v_gene: TRBV12-3/TRBV12-4
d_gene: -
abundance: many
j_gene: TRBJ2-3
CDR3nt: TGTGCCAGCAGACGGACAGATACGCAGTATTTT
CDR3aa: CASRRTDTQYF

v_gene: TRBV29-1
d_gene: TRBD1
abundance: few
j_gene: TRBJ1-2
CDR3nt: TGCAGCGTTGAAGATAAGGAGACAGGGGGAAGACACTATGGCTACACCTTC
CDR3aa: CSVEDKETGGRHYGYTF

v_gene: TRBV5-1
d_gene: -
abundance: few
j_gene: TRBJ1-1
CDR3nt: TGCGCCAGCAGCTTCATTGACTTGAACACTGAAGCTTTCTTT
CDR3aa: CASSFIDLNTEAFF

v_gene: TRBV7-2
d_gene: -
abundance: many
j_gene: TRBJ1-3
CDR3nt: TGTGCCAGCAGCTTAGCGGGGTCAACTGGAAACACCATATATTTT
CDR3aa: CASSLAGSTGNTIYF

v_gene: TRBV5-1
d_gene: -
abundance: many
j_gene: TRBJ2-4
CDR3nt: TGCGCCAGCAGCCCAGAGGTCGGTGGTTCGTACTTC
CDR3aa: CASSPEVGGSYF

v_gene: TRBV18
d_gene: TRBD1
abundance: few
j_gene: TRBJ2-7
CDR3nt: TGTGCCAGCTCACCCCGACAGGGGGGAACATACGAGCAGTACTTC
CDR3aa: CASSPRQGGTYEQYF

v_gene: TRBV6-5
d_gene: TRBD1
abundance: many
j_gene: TRBJ2-7
CDR3nt: TGTGCCAGCAACGGGCAAACCGGGACAGGGAGAGGAGAGTACTTC
CDR3aa: CASNGQTGTGRGEYF

v_gene: TRBV7-9
d_gene: -
abundance: few
j_gene: TRBJ1-3
CDR3nt: TGTGCCAGCAGCTTACAGGGGACGGAGGGCACCATATATTTT
CDR3aa: CASSLQGTEGTIYF

v_gene: TRBV4-2
d_gene: -
abundance: few
j_gene: TRBJ2-7
CDR3nt: TGTGCCAGCAGCCAAGGTCGTGGCGAGCAGTACTTC
CDR3aa: CASSQGRGEQYF

v_gene: TRBV25-1
d_gene: TRBD1
abundance: -
j_gene: TRBJ2-1
CDR3nt: TGTGCCAGCAGTGGCGGACAGGCTAATACCTACAATGAGCAGTTCTTC
CDR3aa: CASSGGQANTYNEQFF

v_gene: TRBV5-1
d_gene: -
abundance: -
j_gene: TRBJ1-2
CDR3nt: TGCGCCAGCAGCTTGGAGCCGTCCCGACCTTATGGCTACACCTTC
CDR3aa: CASSLEPSRPYGYTF